Shown below are 20 T cell receptor beta chains from a single sample sequenced in a study of blood T cell repertoires in COVID-19. Produced via immunoSEQ multiplex PCR; TCRdb's table is partial and in-frame only. The table records around 60,000 clones, roughly 72% of them present only once. The material sequenced was peripheral blood. Receptor source: a woman in her seventies with COVID-19, enrolled during active disease.

This clone was detected only a few times. The rearrangement joins TRBV7-2 to TRBJ1-6; 10 bases are shared with TRBD1. The V gene end was trimmed by 2 bases and the J gene end by 7 bases; junction bases not matched to a gene: 2. Per the germline V gene, CDR1 is SGHTA and CDR2 is FQGNSA. The CDR3 consists of 15 residues. The CDR3 DNA reads TGTGCCAGCAGCTTAAAGGGACAGGGGAATTCACCCCTCCACTTT. Protein sequence: CASSLKGQGNSPLHF.

This chain joins TRBV19 and TRBJ1-1; tentatively, D is TRBD1 (5 bases). The ends were cut back, 8 bases at V and 3 bases at J, with 13 bases in the middle. The CDR3 has 13 residues. Germline V lookup: CDR1 LNHDA, CDR2 SQIVND (reference sequence). The CDR3 loop is CASARGTYTEAFF. The CDR3 DNA sequence: TGTGCCAGTGCCCGGGGGACCTACACTGAAGCTTTCTTT.

The genes are TRBV19 and TRBJ2-5; 9 nucleotides line up with TRBD1. After removal of 1 base from V and 2 bases from J, the junction contained 2 bases not matched to a gene. The CDR3 extends over 15 amino acids. In germline, CDR1 is LNHDA, CDR2 SQIVND (reference sequence). The CDR3 loop reads CASSIGGTGQETQYF. The CDR3 coding sequence is TGTGCCAGTAGTATAGGGGGGACAGGGCAAGAGACCCAGTACTTC.

The V gene is TRBV6-6, the J gene TRBJ1-5, with D hard to call. Germline lookup yields CDR1 MNHNY and CDR2 SVGAGI (reference sequence). Deletions cut 6 bases from V and 4 bases from J, with 4 bases between. The CDR3 is 11 amino acids. The CDR3 region is CASRANQPQHF. The CDR3 DNA follows: TGTGCCAGCAGGGCAAATCAGCCCCAGCATTTT.

The rearrangement links TRBV11-3 to TRBJ2-3; the match to TRBD2 covers 8 bases. Germline V gives CDR1 SGHNT, CDR2 YENEEA. J lost 1 base, V lost 3 bases, and 3 bases had no gene match. CDR3 size: 15 residues. CDR3 region: CASSLGGGRTDTQYF. In DNA form, the CDR3 reads TGTGCCAGCAGCTTGGGCGGGGGGCGCACAGATACGCAGTATTTT.

The chain carries TRBV19 and TRBJ1-2, with TRBD1 matching over 10 bases. This CDR3 is built from 15 residues. V gave up 4 bases and J gave up 9 bases; unmatched junction bases: 11. Germline V gives CDR1 LNHDA, CDR2 SQIVND (reference sequence). CDR3 residues: CASSTRTGGIVSYTF. The CDR3 DNA is TGTGCCAGTAGTACCCGGACAGGGGGGATCGTAAGCTACACCTTC.

J is TRBJ2-3 and V is TRBV6-6; D remains unclear. Per the germline V gene, CDR1 is MNHNY and CDR2 is SVGAGI (reference sequence). The V end was cut by 0 bases, the J end by 3 bases, with 4 bases between. The CDR3 has 13 amino acids. DNA for the CDR3: TGTGCCAGCAGTTACTCAGCGACAGATACGCAGTATTTT. It specifies CASSYSATDTQYF.

This chain links TRBV9 with TRBJ2-1; 7 positions agree with TRBD1. The germline gives CDR1 SGDLS, CDR2 YYNGEE. The V segment lost 2 bases and the J segment 0 bases; nucleotides outside the gene matches: 5. CDR3 length: 16 residues. The CDR3 DNA follows: TGTGCCAGCAGCGTCACAGGGGAAAGCTCCTACAATGAGCAGTTCTTC. It codes for CASSVTGESSYNEQFF.

The chain joins TRBV6-6 to TRBJ2-5; TRBD1 agrees at 9 bases. The CDR3 is 13 residues long. Trimming removed 11 bases from V and 5 bases from J; junction bases left unmatched: 9. Germline lookup yields CDR1 MNHNY and CDR2 SVGAGI (reference sequence). In DNA form, the CDR3 reads TGTGCCGCCTGCTCTGGGACAGGGGAGACCCAGTACTTC. The encoded protein is CAACSGTGETQYF.

This chain joins TRBV4-2 and TRBJ1-2; 11 positions match TRBD1. CDR1 and CDR2 (germline): LGHNA, YNFKEQ. CDR3 length: 15 amino acids. V shed 2 bases and J 2 bases; nucleotides not matched to a gene: 1. CDR3 bases: TGTGCCAGCAGCCAATGGACAGGGGGCAACTATGGCTACACCTTC. Its translation: CASSQWTGGNYGYTF.

The rearrangement links TRBV5-1 to TRBJ2-3; D is ambiguous. The CDR3 covers 13 residues. V shed 1 base and J shed 1 base, with 4 bases lying between them. The germline CDR1 and CDR2 sequences are SGHRS and YFSETQ. The CDR3 sequence: CASSLSGTDTQYF. In DNA, the CDR3 is TGCGCCAGCAGCTTGTCAGGCACAGATACGCAGTATTTT.

The genes are TRBV5-5 and TRBJ2-2; TRBD2 agrees at 7 bases. The CDR3 totals 15 residues. Unmatched junction bases numbered 1, after V lost 2 bases and J lost 0 bases. From germline, CDR1 is SGHKS and CDR2 YYEKEE (reference sequence). The CDR3 region has the DNA TGTGCCAGCAGCTTAACTAGCGCGAACACCGGGGAGCTGTTTTTT. Encoded protein: CASSLTSANTGELFF.

As DNA, the CDR3 is TGTGCCAGCAGTTCCGGGACTAGCGGCAGGGAGACCCAGTACTTC. It translates to CASSSGTSGRETQYF. V usage is TRBV6-5 and J usage is TRBJ2-5; TRBD2 agrees at 11 bases. The CDR3 runs 15 residues. From germline, CDR1 is MNHEY and CDR2 SVGAGI. The J segment lost 5 bases and the V segment lost 4 bases, leaving 6 bases of the junction unmatched.

The rearrangement links TRBV14 to TRBJ1-1; D remains unclear. V lost 5 bases and J 7 bases, leaving 8 bases between the germline ends. The length of the CDR3 is 11 residues. The germline CDR1 and CDR2 sequences are SGHDN and FVKESK. The CDR3 region is CASSMALEAFF. DNA of the CDR3: TGTGCCAGCAGCATGGCCCTTGAAGCTTTCTTT. The whole variable domain, filled in from reference TRBV14 and TRBJ1-1, reads EAGVTQFPSHSVIEKGQTVTLRCDPISGHDNLYWYRRVMGKEIKFLLHFVKESKQDESGMPNNRFLAERTGGTYSTLKVQPAELEDSGVYFCASSMALEAFFGQGTRLTVV.

V and J are TRBV5-1 and TRBJ1-2, with a possible D match to TRBD1 (5 bases). The CDR3 has 14 amino acids. Trimming shortened V by 0 bases and J by 8 bases, and 14 bases separated the two germline ends. Germline V gives CDR1 SGHRS, CDR2 YFSETQ. The CDR3 loop reads CASSLGGQGRGYTF. In DNA form, the CDR3 reads TGCGCCAGCAGCTTGGGGGGCCAGGGCCGGGGCTACACCTTC.

The chain is built from TRBV23-1 and TRBJ1-2; a possible D gene is TRBD1 (5 bases). TRBV23-1 carries the ORF label, with uncertain function. The CDR3 is 15 amino acids. V was clipped by 5 bases and J by 2 bases, with 15 bases between them. CDR3 amino acids: CASSARRGANYGYTF. As DNA, the CDR3 is TGCGCCAGCAGTGCACGGCGGGGCGCGAACTATGGCTACACCTTC.

This chain links TRBV9 with TRBJ2-5; 10 bases match TRBD1. CDR1 SGDLS and CDR2 YYNGEE come from the germline V gene. The V gene end was trimmed by 4 bases and the J gene end by 4 bases; junction bases not matched to a gene: 10. The CDR3 has 16 amino acids. The CDR3 coding sequence is TGTGCCAGCAGCCCCACCGGGACAGGGGTTAGAGAGACCCAGTACTTC. Its translation: CASSPTGTGVRETQYF.

The chain uses TRBV12-5 and TRBJ1-1; TRBD1 agrees at 10 bases. Germline CDR1 is LGHNT and CDR2 is FRNRAP. This CDR3 has 17 amino acids. Trimming took 2 bases from V and 3 from J; bases not matched to a gene: 9. CDR3 DNA: TGTGCTAGTGGTTTGCCCAGAACCGGGACAGGGGACACTGAAGCTTTCTTT. This sequence encodes CASGLPRTGTGDTEAFF.

V usage is TRBV21-1 and J usage is TRBJ2-7; TRBD1, the D gene given by the table, was not confirmed from the DNA. TRBV21-1 is recorded as a pseudogene. The CDR3 runs 11 residues. The CDR3 loop reads CASSKAAEQYV. As DNA, the CDR3 is TGTGCCAGCAGCAAAGCGGCCGAGCAGTACGTC.

The genes are TRBV5-8 and TRBJ1-1; D ambiguous. Trimming removed 2 bases from V and 10 bases from J, with 3 bases in between. The CDR3 totals 9 residues. The germline gives CDR1 SGHTS, CDR2 YDEGEE. CDR3 nucleotides: TGTGCCAGCAGCTTTCGAGCTTTCTTT. Amino acid sequence: CASSFRAFF.